One sample yielded the 25 T cell receptor beta chains listed below, sequenced in a study of blood T cell repertoires in COVID-19. The table came from immunoSEQ multiplex PCR; TCRdb's copy has only in-frame clones and leaves some out. The profile shows over 85,000 clones, 87% of them singletons. Sequenced input: peripheral blood. These receptors were taken from a woman aged 45-65 years with COVID-19, enrolled during active disease.

The chain recombines TRBV5-4 with TRBJ2-2, with 10 bases lining up with TRBD2. V was pared by 0 bases and J by 7 bases, with 3 bases of the junction left unmatched. This CDR3 comprises 15 residues. CDR1 is SGHNT and CDR2 is YYREEE in the germline V gene (reference sequence). CDR3 residues: CASSLGSSGSGELFF. CDR3 coding DNA: TGTGCCAGCAGCTTGGGCTCTAGCGGGAGCGGGGAGCTGTTTTTT.

The chain employs TRBV5-1 and TRBJ2-2; a weak D match, TRBD1 (5 bases). Germline V lookup: CDR1 SGHRS, CDR2 YFSETQ. The length of the CDR3 is 14 residues. V was cut by 5 bases and J by 0 bases, with 8 bases left in between. The CDR3 here is CASRTVANTGELFF. The CDR3 bases are TGCGCCAGCAGGACAGTCGCGAACACCGGGGAGCTGTTTTTT.

The chain recombines TRBV7-3 with TRBJ2-5, with 8 bases fitting TRBD2. Germline values: CDR1 SGHTA, CDR2 FQGTGA. After removal of 2 bases from V and 2 bases from J, the junction contained 4 bases not matched to a gene. This CDR3 is 15 amino acids long. The CDR3 here is CASSLAASGQETQYF. In DNA, the CDR3 is TGTGCCAGCAGCTTAGCGGCTAGCGGGCAAGAGACCCAGTACTTC.

The chain employs TRBV7-9 and TRBJ1-6; D unclear. The CDR3 consists of 13 residues. Trimming took 1 base from V and 7 from J, leaving 5 bases between them. In germline, CDR1 is SEHNR, CDR2 FQNEAQ (reference sequence). CDR3 nucleotides: TGTGCCAGCAGCTTAGTAGAAAATTCACCCCTCCACTTT. Encoded protein: CASSLVENSPLHF. Together with reference TRBV7-9 and TRBJ1-6, the CDR3 gives the full variable domain: DTGVSQNPRHKITKRGQNVTFRCDPISEHNRLYWYRQTLGQGPEFLTYFQNEAQLEKSRLLSDRFSAERPKGSFSTLEIQRTEQGDSAMYLCASSLVENSPLHFGNGTRLTVT.

The genes are TRBV5-4 and TRBJ2-2; 8 positions agree with TRBD2. The CDR3 runs 18 residues. The ends lost 3 bases at V and 0 bases at J; junction bases unmatched: 10. Looked up from germline, CDR1 is SGHNT and CDR2 is YYREEE (reference sequence). CDR3 in DNA: TGTGCCAGCAGCTCCCCGTGGGGCGGGGGGACGAACACCGGGGAGCTGTTTTTT. Protein: CASSSPWGGGTNTGELFF.

The V gene is TRBV6-2 or TRBV6-3, the J gene TRBJ1-2; 10 bases align to TRBD1. Trimming cost V 0 bases and J 4 bases; bases outside gene matches: 2. The CDR3 has 15 residues. Germline V gene sequence: CDR1 MNHEY, CDR2 SVGEGT. The CDR3 here is CASSYSRTGGYGYTF. As DNA, the CDR3 is TGTGCCAGCAGTTACTCGAGGACAGGGGGCTATGGCTACACCTTC.

The chain carries TRBV4-1 and TRBJ1-2; perhaps TRBD1 as D (6 bases). Per germline, CDR1 MGHRA and CDR2 YSYEKL. V lost 0 bases and J 4 bases, leaving 9 bases between the germline ends. The CDR3 totals 14 residues. The CDR3 is CASSQEPQGYGYTF. The CDR3 DNA follows: TGCGCCAGCAGCCAAGAACCACAGGGCTATGGCTACACCTTC.

The V gene is TRBV28, the J gene TRBJ1-1, with D hard to call. V was pared by 7 bases and J by 4 bases, with 16 bases between. Germline CDR1 is MDHEN and CDR2 is SYDVKM. The CDR3 is 14 amino acids. CDR3: CASTPSPGGTEAFF. In nucleotides, the CDR3 is TGTGCCAGCACCCCGAGTCCGGGAGGCACTGAAGCTTTCTTT.

The chain carries TRBV14 and TRBJ1-3, with 9 bases aligning to TRBD1. Germline lookup yields CDR1 SGHDN and CDR2 FVKESK. Germline trimming cut 4 bases from V and 6 bases from J; bases unmatched to any gene: 4. CDR3 length equals 14 residues. DNA of the CDR3: TGTGCCAGCAGCCCGGGACAGGGCCCAAACACCATATATTTT. This encodes CASSPGQGPNTIYF.

For this clone: Its ends do not fully match the called genes, so a read error is possible. The gene calls are TRBV5-1 and TRBJ1-2; TRBD1 agrees at 7 bases. The CDR3 consists of 15 residues. Germline V gives CDR1 SGHRS, CDR2 YFSETQ. The CDR3 reads CASSLAVTGNFGYTF. CDR3 nucleotide sequence: TGCGCCAGCAGCTTGGCAGTGACAGGGAACTTTGGCTACACCTTC.

The chain uses TRBV2 and TRBJ2-1; 9 positions agree with TRBD2. V dropped 2 bases and J dropped 1; count of bases not matched to a gene: 6. CDR3 length: 17 residues. CDR1 is SNHLY and CDR2 is FYNNEI in the germline V gene. The CDR3 DNA reads as TGTGCCAGCAGTGAACTTGGAGCGGGGGGTTCCTACAATGAGCAGTTCTTC. Translation gives CASSELGAGGSYNEQFF.

The chain combines TRBV27 with TRBJ2-3; 10 positions agree with TRBD1. Per the germline V gene, CDR1 is MNHEY and CDR2 is SMNVEV (reference sequence). This CDR3 region has 16 residues. The V gene end was trimmed by 4 bases and the J gene end by 5 bases; junction bases not matched to a gene: 9. For the CDR3, the DNA is TGTGCCAGCAGTTCAAGATCCGGGACAGGGGTAGATACGCAGTATTTT. It translates to CASSSRSGTGVDTQYF.

The rearrangement links TRBV15 to TRBJ1-2; 9 nucleotides align to TRBD1. Per the germline V gene, CDR1 is LNHNV and CDR2 is YYDKDF (reference sequence). V gave up 4 bases and J gave up 2 bases; unmatched junction bases: 8. The CDR3 loop spans 16 amino acids. CDR3 loop: CATSTDRTGANYGYTF. Written as DNA, the CDR3 is TGTGCCACCAGCACAGACCGGACAGGGGCAAACTATGGCTACACCTTC.

The gene calls are TRBV4-2 and TRBJ2-7; 8 positions agree with TRBD2. The CDR3 contains 15 residues. With V trimmed by 4 bases and J by 7 bases, 12 bases remained unmatched. Germline CDR1 is LGHNA and CDR2 is YNFKEQ. CDR3 nucleotides: TGTGCCAGCAGCCCCTCCCCGACTAGCGAGGGGGAGCAGTACTTC. Its translation: CASSPSPTSEGEQYF.

This sequence joins TRBV30 and TRBJ2-7; D is uncertain. The germline V gene encodes CDR1 GTSNPN and CDR2 SVGIG (reference sequence). Trimming pared 3 bases from V and 2 bases from J, leaving 2 bases between. The CDR3 has 10 amino acids. CDR3 sequence: CAWSAYEQYF. The CDR3 nucleotides read TGTGCCTGGAGCGCCTACGAGCAGTACTTC.

Here the CDR3 reads CSVRDTGELFF. Written as DNA, the CDR3 is TGCAGCGTACGGGACACCGGGGAGCTGTTTTTT. This rearrangement joins TRBV29-1 to TRBJ2-2; D is undetermined. The germline CDR1 and CDR2 sequences are SQVTM and ANQGSEA. The CDR3 sequence is 11 residues long. The V and J ends lost 6 bases and 3 bases respectively, with 5 bases between them.

The rearrangement uses TRBV30 and TRBJ1-2, with D unresolved. In germline, CDR1 is GTSNPN, CDR2 SVGIG (reference sequence). The V and J ends lost 3 bases and 2 bases respectively, with 10 bases between them. This CDR3 contains 13 residues. DNA of the CDR3: TGTGCCTGGAGGGGCCGGGAGAACTATGGCTACACCTTC. Translation: CAWRGRENYGYTF.

This sequence joins TRBV5-1 and TRBJ2-7; 9 positions match TRBD1. The CDR3 is 15 amino acids. The germline gives CDR1 SGHRS, CDR2 YFSETQ. The ends lost 5 bases at V and 3 bases at J; junction bases unmatched: 9. CDR3 sequence reads: CASSAGTGPFYEQYF. Here the CDR3 DNA reads TGCGCCAGCAGTGCCGGGACAGGGCCTTTCTACGAGCAGTACTTC.

The chain employs TRBV6-5 and TRBJ1-2, with 9 positions matching TRBD1. With 4 bases clipped from V and 7 bases from J, the junction kept 13 bases outside the gene matches. Germline V lookup: CDR1 MNHEY, CDR2 SVGAGI. The CDR3 runs to 16 residues. This CDR3 is CASSSQGQGKRGGYTF. Written as DNA, the CDR3 is TGTGCCAGCAGTTCTCAAGGACAGGGGAAGCGTGGTGGCTACACCTTC.

This chain uses TRBV2 with TRBJ2-2; maybe TRBD1 (5 bases). Looked up from germline, CDR1 is SNHLY and CDR2 is FYNNEI. This CDR3 is 16 amino acids long. The V end was cut by 8 bases, the J end by 0 bases, with 16 bases between. The CDR3 here is CASAIRRQSNTGELFF. The CDR3 DNA is TGTGCCAGCGCCATTCGGCGACAGTCGAACACCGGGGAGCTGTTTTTT.

This clone was seen more than once but under ten times. The CDR3: CASSVGQMKLFF. The CDR3 DNA reads as TGTGCCAGCAGCGTCGGACAGATGAAACTGTTTTTT. The genes are TRBV7-9 and TRBJ1-4; TRBD1 might be the D (6 bases). Germline CDR1 reads SEHNR; CDR2 reads FQNEAQ (reference sequence). The CDR3 totals 12 residues. The V end lost 5 bases, the J end lost 11 bases, and 12 bases lay between the germline ends.

This clone turned up a few times. V usage is TRBV19 and J usage is TRBJ1-2, with 9 bases fitting TRBD1. Looked up from germline, CDR1 is LNHDA and CDR2 is SQIVND (reference sequence). With V trimmed by 7 bases and J by 10 bases, 13 bases remained unmatched. This CDR3 has 14 residues. The CDR3 coding sequence is TGTGCCAGTACCCCGACAGGGGGAAAAGTTGACTACACCTTC. It yields the protein CASTPTGGKVDYTF.

This sequence joins TRBV6-1 and TRBJ1-2; D is possibly TRBD1 (5 bases). Trimming stripped 2 bases from V and 4 bases from J, with 11 bases between. CDR1 MNHNS and CDR2 SASEGT come from the germline V gene. This CDR3 is built from 14 residues. In nucleotides, the CDR3 is TGTGCCAGCAGTGAACTCCAAACAGGCTATGGCTACACCTTC. Amino acids: CASSELQTGYGYTF.

V gene TRBV30 combines with J gene TRBJ2-7; perhaps TRBD2 as D (5 bases). V dropped 2 bases and J dropped 1 base, with 12 bases sitting between them. The CDR3 is made up of 14 amino acids. Germline V CDR1 and CDR2: GTSNPN, SVGIG (reference sequence). The CDR3 region has the DNA TGTGCCTGGAGTCTCGGGGTCAAATCCTACGAGCAGTACTTC. Translation gives CAWSLGVKSYEQYF. Based on the CDR3 plus reference TRBV30 and TRBJ2-7, the full variable domain is SQTIHQWPATLVQPVGSPLSLECTVEGTSNPNLYWYRQAAGRGLQLLFYSVGIGQISSEVPQNLSASRPQDRQFILSSKKLLLSDSGFYLCAWSLGVKSYEQYFGPGTRLTVT.

The J gene is TRBJ2-2, the V gene TRBV27, with TRBD2 matching over 8 bases. The CDR3 length is 16 residues. The trim removed 6 bases at V and 6 bases at J, leaving 12 bases unmatched. Germline-derived CDR1 and CDR2 are MNHEY and SMNVEV (reference sequence). The CDR3 DNA reads as TGTGCCAGCAGAGGAGGGGGAACGCGGGAGGCCGGGGAGCTGTTTTTT. Encoded protein: CASRGGGTREAGELFF.